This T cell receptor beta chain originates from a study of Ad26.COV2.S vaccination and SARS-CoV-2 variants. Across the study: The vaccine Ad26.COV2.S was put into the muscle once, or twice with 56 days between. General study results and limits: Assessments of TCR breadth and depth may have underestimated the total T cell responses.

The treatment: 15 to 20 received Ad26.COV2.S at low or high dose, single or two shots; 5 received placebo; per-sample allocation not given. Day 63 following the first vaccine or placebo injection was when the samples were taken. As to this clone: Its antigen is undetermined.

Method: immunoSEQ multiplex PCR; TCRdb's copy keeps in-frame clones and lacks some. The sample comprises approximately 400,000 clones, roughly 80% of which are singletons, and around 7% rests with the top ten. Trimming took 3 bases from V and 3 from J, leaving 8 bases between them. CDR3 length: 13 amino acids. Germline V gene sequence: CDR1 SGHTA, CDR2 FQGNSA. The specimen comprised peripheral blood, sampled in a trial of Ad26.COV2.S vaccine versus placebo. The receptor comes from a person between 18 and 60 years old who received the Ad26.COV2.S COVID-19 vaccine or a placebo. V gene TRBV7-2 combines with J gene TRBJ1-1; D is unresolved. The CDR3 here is CASSLIQDTEAFF. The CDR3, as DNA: TGTGCCAGCAGCTTGATTCAGGACACTGAAGCTTTCTTT.